The clone carrying this T cell receptor beta chain was picked up many times. What it recognizes is unknown. The data originate from a study of glioma-infiltrating T cells. The study, taken as a whole, reports: Tissue and blood shared very few CDR3 sequences. Gliomas, especially low-grade, showed above-expected tissue-blood divergence; non-neoplastic patients showed below.

The CDR3 sequence is 10 residues long. Germline V gene lookup returns CDR1 DFQATT and CDR2 SNEGSKA (reference sequence). Trimming shortened V by 5 bases and J by 15 bases, and 14 bases separated the two germline ends. The iRepertoire nested amplicon-rescue multiplex PCR amplified TCR alpha and beta CDR3s from RNA. For one-step reverse transcription and amplification, about 90-450 ng of tissue mRNA or PBMC total RNA was used. Via MiXCR, TCRdb re-called the multiplex PCR reads, giving one row per CDR3 protein. The sample consists of around 190,000 distinct CDR3 sequences, around 40% of them appearing once.

V gene TRBV20-1 combines with J gene TRBJ2-1; D could derive from TRBD1 or TRBD2 (5 bases each). Input material: glioma tissue, nonneoplastic brain tissue, or PBMCs (not recorded which). This TCR derives from a human donor with low-grade glioma or glioblastoma, undergoing nonglioma brain surgery, or in good health (not recorded which). The CDR3 DNA is TGCAGTGCTGGCCGGGACCAGGGGTTCTTC. Its translation: CSAGRDQGFF.